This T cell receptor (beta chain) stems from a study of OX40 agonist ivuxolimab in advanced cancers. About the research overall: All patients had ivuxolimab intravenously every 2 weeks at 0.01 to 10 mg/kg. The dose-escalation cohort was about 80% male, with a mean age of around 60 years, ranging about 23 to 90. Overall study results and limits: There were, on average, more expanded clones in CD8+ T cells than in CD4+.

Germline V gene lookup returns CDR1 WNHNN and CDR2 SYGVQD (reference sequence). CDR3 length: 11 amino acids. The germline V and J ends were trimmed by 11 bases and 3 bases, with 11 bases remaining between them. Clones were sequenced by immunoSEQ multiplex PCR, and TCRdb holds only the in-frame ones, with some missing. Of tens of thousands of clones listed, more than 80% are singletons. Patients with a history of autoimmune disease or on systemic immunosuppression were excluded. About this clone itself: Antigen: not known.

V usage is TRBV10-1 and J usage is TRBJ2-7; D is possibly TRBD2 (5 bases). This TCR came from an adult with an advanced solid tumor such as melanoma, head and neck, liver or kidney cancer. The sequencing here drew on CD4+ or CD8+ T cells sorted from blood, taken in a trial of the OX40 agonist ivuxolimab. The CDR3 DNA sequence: TGCGCCGGAGCGGAGTACTACGAGCAGTACTTC. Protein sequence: CAGAEYYEQYF.